A single T cell receptor (beta chain) is shown here with its context. Its antigen is unknown. The sample originates from a study of cytomegalovirus exposure and HLA in healthy donors. Whole-study findings and limits: Segments of the TCR beta V type were, in most cases, productive about 87% or about 30% of the time in an earlier analysis. TCR beta sequences reportedly predicted the HLA-A and HLA-B alleles of most subjects accurately. HLA alleles were associated with some 17,000 TCR beta sequences in a later analysis at 0.05 false discovery rate.

CDR1 and CDR2 (germline): SGHRS, YFSETQ. This CDR3 has 16 residues. Trimming pared 5 bases from V and 1 base from J, leaving 17 bases between. PCR employed 60 Vbeta and 13 Jbeta primers. Sequenced by immunoSEQ multiplex PCR; TCRdb stores in-frame clones only, minus some. The data show 63,000 or so clones, approximately 76% seen once. Every donor was a healthy person donating bone marrow. Specimen: PBMCs. The source of this sequence is a man aged 50-59 years in good health and CMV-seronegative. This rearrangement joins TRBV5-1 to TRBJ2-3, with D tentatively TRBD2 (5 bases). In DNA form, the CDR3 reads TGCGCCAGCAGACTTACGGTATCCGGGGGCACAGATACGCAGTATTTT. As protein: CASRLTVSGGTDTQYF.